A single sample gave rise to the 29 T cell receptor beta chains below, sequenced in a study of post-analysis software for immune sequencing data. Findings and limits, study-wide: The study found TRBV5-6, TRBV5-1 and TRBV20-1 among about five TRBV segments more frequent in patients than controls.

Unique molecular identifiers had been added to the TCR beta cDNA libraries. TCRdb analysed the PCR reads with MiXCR anew, one entry per CDR3 protein. The sample carries about 540,000 distinct CDR3 sequences, less than 40% recorded once. The antigens these receptors bind are not known. Material for sequencing was blood. All receptors come from a girl between 2 and 17 years old with multiple sclerosis.

The chain has TRBV29-1 and TRBJ2-3; 8 bases line up with TRBD1. The germline V gene encodes CDR1 SQVTM and CDR2 ANQGSEA. The CDR3 totals 13 residues. V was pared by 6 bases and J by 5 bases, with 7 bases of the junction left unmatched. Here the CDR3 reads CSVETGVGDTQYF. CDR3 coding DNA: TGCAGCGTCGAGACAGGGGTGGGAGATACGCAGTATTTT.

V is TRBV12-3 or TRBV12-4 and J is TRBJ2-3, with 10 bases lining up with TRBD1. After removal of 7 bases from V and 4 bases from J, the junction contained 11 bases not matched to a gene. The CDR3 extends over 16 amino acids. CDR3 amino acids: CASTLAGTGAADTQYF. For the CDR3, the DNA is TGTGCCAGCACCTTAGCCGGGACAGGGGCAGCAGATACGCAGTATTTT.

This clonotype was detected only a few times. This chain connects TRBV24-1 to TRBJ1-2; a possible D gene is TRBD1 (5 bases). V was shortened by 5 bases and J by 2 bases, with 11 bases between the two germline ends. Per the germline V gene, CDR1 is KGHDR and CDR2 is SFDVKD. The CDR3 length is 14 residues. The CDR3 DNA is TGTGCCACCAGTGGGACCCGGGGCAACTATGGCTACACCTTC. Amino acid sequence: CATSGTRGNYGYTF.

In its sample, this clonotype was seen a few times. This chain uses TRBV29-1 with TRBJ1-2; 7 bases are a match to TRBD1. The V gene's germline CDR1 is SQVTM and CDR2 ANQGSEA. The CDR3 spans 13 residues. V shed 3 bases and J 4 bases; nucleotides not matched to a gene: 5. The CDR3 sequence is CSVDAGQIYGYTF. In DNA, the CDR3 is TGCAGCGTTGATGCGGGACAGATCTATGGCTACACCTTC.

This clonotype was detected a few times. The chain's CDR3 is CASSDSGGSDTQYF. DNA of the CDR3: TGTGCCAGCAGTGATTCGGGGGGCTCAGATACGCAGTATTTT. The chain carries TRBV6-6 and TRBJ2-3; D is perhaps TRBD2 (7 bases). CDR3 length equals 14 residues. The ends were cut back, 5 bases at V and 4 bases at J, with 13 bases in the middle. Germline V gives CDR1 MNHNY, CDR2 SVGAGI (reference sequence).

For this clonotype: Being one base from a much bigger clone, this may be a read error. The chain is built from TRBV20-1 and TRBJ2-5, with D tentatively TRBD1 (5 bases). The last part of the DNA fits TRBJ2-7 better; the J call may be wrong. Per germline, CDR1 DFQATT and CDR2 SNEGSKA (reference sequence). The CDR3 contains 13 residues. CDR3 sequence: CSAREGAGNEQYF. CDR3 coding DNA: TGCAGTGCTAGAGAAGGGGCCGGCAACGAGCAGTACTTC.

This chain links TRBV29-1 with TRBJ2-3; 7 bases agree with TRBD2. Germline V CDR1 and CDR2: SQVTM, ANQGSEA. The junction had 7 bases not matched to a gene; V was cut back by 1 base and J by 0 bases. The CDR3 consists of 16 residues. CDR3 bases: TGCAGCGTTGAAGGGGAGGGGACCGAGAGCACAGATACGCAGTATTTT. Its protein is CSVEGEGTESTDTQYF.

This clonotype was seen more than once but under ten times. The chain uses TRBV10-3 and TRBJ2-5; D might be TRBD1 or TRBD2, each matching 7 bases. The CDR3 has 13 residues. The germline gives CDR1 ENHRY, CDR2 SYGVKD. Trimming cost V 5 bases and J 5 bases, with 12 bases left between them. CDR3 sequence: CAISRQGGETQYF. The DNA for the CDR3 is TGTGCCATCAGTAGACAGGGAGGGGAGACCCAGTACTTC.

V usage is TRBV29-1 and J usage is TRBJ2-1; the D gene is possibly TRBD2 (6 bases). In germline, CDR1 is SQVTM, CDR2 ANQGSEA. This CDR3 has 17 residues. Trimming stripped 2 bases from V and 0 bases from J, with 17 bases between. As DNA, the CDR3 is TGCAGCGTTGAAATCGTGGCGGGGCGAAGCTCCTACAATGAGCAGTTCTTC. This codes for CSVEIVAGRSSYNEQFF.

This clonotype showed up just a few times. The V gene is TRBV24-1, the J gene TRBJ1-2; 8 positions agree with TRBD1. Per germline, CDR1 KGHDR and CDR2 SFDVKD. The length of the CDR3 is 12 residues. The J segment lost 6 bases and the V segment lost 7 bases, leaving 3 bases of the junction unmatched. CDR3 loop: CATSQTGDGYTF. CDR3 in DNA: TGTGCCACCAGCCAGACAGGGGATGGCTACACCTTC.

A word on this clonotype: An end of the junction does not agree with germline; a read error may underlie this. The rearrangement links TRBV6-5 to TRBJ1-6, with TRBD1 matching 7 bases. In germline, CDR1 is MNHEY, CDR2 SVGAGI. CDR3 length: 15 residues. CDR3 loop: CASNTGETYNSPLHF. CDR3 nucleotide sequence: TGCGCCAGCAACACAGGGGAAACCTATAATTCACCCCTCCACTTT.

The V and J genes are TRBV6-2 or TRBV6-3 and TRBJ2-7; 11 bases align to TRBD1. Germline CDR1 is MNHEY and CDR2 is SVGEGT. J was trimmed by 6 bases and V by 6 bases; bases with no gene match: 13. The length of the CDR3 is 16 residues. The CDR3 protein is CASSSQRGQGDSEQYF. CDR3 coding DNA: TGTGCCAGCAGCTCCCAAAGGGGACAGGGGGATTCCGAGCAGTACTTC.

The chain uses TRBV6-2 or TRBV6-3 and TRBJ1-1, with D unresolved. Germline V CDR1 and CDR2: MNHEY, SVGEGT. V lost 2 bases to trimming and J lost 0 bases, with 7 bases between them. The CDR3 length is 14 residues. Here the CDR3 DNA reads TGTGCCAGCAGTTACAAGGTTGTGAACACTGAAGCTTTCTTT. This encodes CASSYKVVNTEAFF.

This clonotype has a handful of counts. A much larger clone lies a single base off, so this may be a read error. The V gene is TRBV6-1, the J gene TRBJ2-7, with no clear D. Per the germline V gene, CDR1 is MNHNS and CDR2 is SASEGT. Trimming took 6 bases from V and 10 from J, leaving 13 bases between them. This CDR3 has 11 amino acids. Here the CDR3 reads CASRDQEAQYF. Written as DNA, the CDR3 is TGTGCCAGCAGGGACCAAGAGGCCCAGTACTTC.

The chain joins TRBV3-1 to TRBJ2-3; tentatively, D is TRBD1 (6 bases). The CDR3 contains 14 residues. V was pared by 4 bases and J by 5 bases, with 13 bases between. Per germline, CDR1 LGHDT and CDR2 YNNKEL (reference sequence). Here the CDR3 reads CASSLGTRVDTQYF. CDR3 sequence (DNA): TGTGCCAGCAGCCTGGGGACAAGGGTAGATACGCAGTATTTT.

Concerning this clonotype itself: One junction end disagrees with the germline gene, perhaps due to a read error. The chain carries TRBV20-1 and TRBJ2-7; 9 bases map to TRBD2. The germline gives CDR1 DFQATT, CDR2 SNEGSKA (reference sequence). This CDR3 comprises 15 residues. In nucleotides, the CDR3 is TGCAGTACTAGCCACCTAGCGGGGAGCTCCTACGAGCAGTACTTC. As protein: CSTSHLAGSSYEQYF.

This rearrangement joins TRBV5-1 to TRBJ2-3; D not certain. V was cut by 3 bases and J by 3 bases, with 17 bases left in between. Germline-derived CDR1 and CDR2 are SGHRS and YFSETQ. The CDR3 length is 16 residues. CDR3 DNA: TGCGCCAGCAGCTGTCGACAAGGCGGTTGGACAGATACGCAGTATTTT. Its translation is CASSCRQGGWTDTQYF.

The chain links TRBV20-1 to TRBJ1-6; D is unclear. The length of the CDR3 is 13 residues. The germline gives CDR1 DFQATT, CDR2 SNEGSKA (reference sequence). Trimming removed 3 bases at V and 6 bases at J, with 9 bases between. CDR3 DNA sequence: TGCAGTGCTAGGTTTGCAGTTAATTCACCCCTCCACTTT. This sequence encodes CSARFAVNSPLHF.

This clonotype has a handful of counts. The rearrangement uses TRBV5-1 and TRBJ1-2; maybe TRBD1 (5 bases). The CDR3 extends over 12 amino acids. Germline-derived CDR1 and CDR2 are SGHRS and YFSETQ. The V end lost 2 bases, the J end lost 8 bases, and 10 bases lay between the germline ends. The CDR3 DNA reads as TGCGCCAGCAGCTTCCGGGGGGAAGGCTACACCTTC. Protein: CASSFRGEGYTF.

The chain links TRBV20-1 to TRBJ2-7; 10 positions agree with TRBD2. Trimming at V came to 3 bases and at J to 4 bases, leaving 6 bases not matched to a gene. Germline CDR1 and CDR2: DFQATT and SNEGSKA (reference sequence). The CDR3 loop spans 14 amino acids. The CDR3 protein is CSASSLAGDYEQYF. The CDR3 nucleotides read TGCAGTGCTAGTTCTCTAGCGGGGGATTACGAGCAGTACTTC.

This chain connects TRBV20-1 to TRBJ2-5; D unresolved. Germline V lookup: CDR1 DFQATT, CDR2 SNEGSKA (reference sequence). The CDR3 runs 12 residues. V was clipped by 2 bases and J by 5 bases, with 9 bases between them. CDR3 residues: CSARRTPETQYF. Here the CDR3 DNA reads TGCAGTGCTAGACGCACTCCGGAGACCCAGTACTTC.

This clonotype showed up just once. V usage is TRBV3-1 and J usage is TRBJ2-1, with 12 bases that match TRBD2. The V gene's germline CDR1 is LGHDT and CDR2 YNNKEL (reference sequence). Germline trimming cut 4 bases from V and 2 bases from J; bases unmatched to any gene: 9. The CDR3 totals 18 residues. The CDR3 region is CASSPGTSGWVAYNEQFF. The CDR3 nucleotides are TGTGCCAGCAGCCCCGGGACTAGCGGGTGGGTGGCCTACAATGAGCAGTTCTTC.

The J gene is TRBJ2-7, the V gene TRBV9; 8 positions match TRBD2. Germline V gene sequence: CDR1 SGDLS, CDR2 YYNGEE. V lost 0 bases, J lost 1 base, and 3 bases stayed unmatched. This CDR3 has 15 residues. CDR3 sequence reads: CASSVGLAGSYEQYF. As DNA, the CDR3 is TGTGCCAGCAGCGTAGGGTTAGCGGGGTCCTACGAGCAGTACTTC.

V gene TRBV3-1 combines with J gene TRBJ2-1; 11 positions match TRBD2. This CDR3 has 20 amino acids. Germline V gives CDR1 LGHDT, CDR2 YNNKEL (reference sequence). V trimming: 5 bases; J trimming: 0 bases; junction bases outside the gene matches: 15. CDR3 loop: CASSKTGTSGSRSSYNEQFF. The DNA for the CDR3 is TGTGCCAGCAGCAAGACCGGGACTAGCGGTTCTCGAAGCTCCTACAATGAGCAGTTCTTC.

The rearrangement joins TRBV5-1 to TRBJ2-6; 7 bases agree with TRBD2. Germline V gene data show CDR1 as SGHRS and CDR2 as YFSETQ. CDR3 size: 16 residues. The J segment lost 7 bases and the V segment lost 4 bases, leaving 11 bases of the junction unmatched. This chain's CDR3 is CASSDQRDYPANVLTF. CDR3 DNA: TGCGCCAGCAGCGACCAGCGGGACTATCCAGCCAACGTCCTGACTTTC.

The rearrangement links TRBV7-9 to TRBJ1-2; D remains ambiguous. V lost 6 bases to trimming and J lost 3 bases, with 23 bases between them. The CDR3 runs 17 residues. Per the germline V gene, CDR1 is SEHNR and CDR2 is FQNEAQ (reference sequence). The chain's CDR3 is CASSTNLAKPNDYGYTF. CDR3 bases: TGTGCCAGCAGTACAAACTTAGCTAAGCCTAATGACTATGGCTACACCTTC.

This clonotype came up a few times. This sequence joins TRBV20-1 and TRBJ2-1; D remains unclear. CDR3 size: 13 residues. CDR1 and CDR2 (germline): DFQATT, SNEGSKA (reference sequence). Trimming pared 5 bases from V and 4 bases from J, leaving 12 bases between. CDR3 coding DNA: TGCAGTGCTGGTAGGACGAGATACAATGAGCAGTTCTTC. This codes for CSAGRTRYNEQFF.

The gene calls are TRBV29-1 and TRBJ1-4; a possible D gene is TRBD1 (5 bases). The germline V and J ends were trimmed by 0 bases and 2 bases, with 13 bases remaining between them. The CDR3 totals 16 residues. Germline V gene sequence: CDR1 SQVTM, CDR2 ANQGSEA. The CDR3 region is CSVEEVIPGTNEKLFF. The CDR3 DNA reads as TGCAGCGTTGAAGAGGTGATCCCAGGGACTAATGAAAAACTGTTTTTT.

This clonotype occurred a few times. J is TRBJ1-1 and V is TRBV20-1; the D gene is possibly TRBD1 (6 bases). This CDR3 has 16 amino acids. Germline-derived CDR1 and CDR2 are DFQATT and SNEGSKA (reference sequence). Trimming left V 1 base short and J 3 bases short, with 18 bases between. The CDR3 bases are TGCAGTGCTAGAGGACCCCCCGCGGGACAAGACACTGAAGCTTTCTTT. It yields the protein CSARGPPAGQDTEAFF.